A single sample is the source of the 18 T cell receptor beta chains below, sequenced in a study of T cells expressing NK-cell markers. Each CDR3 protein gets one entry in TCRdb, which reprocessed the 5' RACE reads and gives no DNA. This table lists around 470,000 distinct CDR3 sequences. The sequenced sample consisted of blood T cells: a sorted CD56 or NKG2C T cell subset, CD4+ or CD8+ T cells, or bulk PBMC T cells (not recorded which). The receptors were sampled from a woman aged 45-59 years in good health.

The chain carries TRBV20-1 and TRBJ2-3; the D call of TRBD2 rests on TCRdb alone, since no DNA is present to check it. Germline V lookup: CDR1 DFQATT, CDR2 SNEGSKA (reference sequence). The CDR3 is made up of 13 amino acids. The CDR3 loop is CSAVAGVTDTQYF.

The rearrangement joins TRBV18 to TRBJ2-3. Germline V gene data show CDR1 as KGHSH and CDR2 as LQKENI. The CDR3 spans 14 residues. The CDR3 spells CASSPLDGTDTQYF. The variable domain in full, with the rest retrieved from reference TRBV18 and TRBJ2-3, is NAGVMQNPRHLVRRRGQEARLRCSPMKGHSHVYWYRQLPEEGLKFMVYLQKENIIDESGMPKERFSAEFPKEGPSILRIQQVVRGDSAAYFCASSPLDGTDTQYFGPGTRLTVL.

The chain combines TRBV12-3 or TRBV12-4 with TRBJ2-1; the D call from TCRdb, TRBD1, cannot be confirmed without DNA. This CDR3 spans 13 amino acids. The CDR3 loop reads CASSSRGLGEQFF.

This chain uses TRBV12-3 or TRBV12-4 with TRBJ2-3. The CDR3 totals 14 residues. The CDR3 loop is CASRFSGDTDTQYF.

The CDR3: CSAREWGSGSTDTQYF. The chain couples TRBV20-1 to TRBJ2-3; TCRdb proposes TRBD1, but this gene call is untestable without DNA. This CDR3 comprises 16 residues. The germline V gene has CDR1 DFQATT and CDR2 SNEGSKA (reference sequence).

The V call is TRBV12-3 or TRBV12-4, the J call TRBJ1-2; without DNA, the TCRdb call of TRBD1 cannot be checked. The CDR3 length is 14 residues. The CDR3 loop is CASSFVTGTFGYTF.

This sequence joins TRBV18 and TRBJ2-3; TCRdb outputs TRBD2, but without DNA this stays unchecked. Germline V lookup: CDR1 KGHSH, CDR2 LQKENI. There are 18 residues in the CDR3. The CDR3: CASSPTPISGRISDTQYF.

The chain combines TRBV28 with TRBJ1-2. Germline CDR1 and CDR2: MDHEN and SYDVKM. This CDR3 is 12 amino acids long. CDR3 amino acids: CASSLRGPGYTF.

V and J are TRBV28 and TRBJ2-2. The V gene's germline CDR1 is MDHEN and CDR2 SYDVKM. The CDR3 is made up of 14 amino acids. CDR3 in amino acids: CASSPQANTGELFF.

The gene calls are TRBV3-1 and TRBJ2-1; with no DNA, the TCRdb D assignment of TRBD2 cannot be verified. Germline CDR1 LGHDT, CDR2 YNNKEL (reference sequence). The CDR3 runs to 16 residues. CDR3 region: CASSQSGRGGVDEQFF.

V usage is TRBV6-6 and J usage is TRBJ2-7. The CDR3 is 15 residues long. CDR1 and CDR2 from the germline V gene are MNHNY and SVGAGI (reference sequence). This chain's CDR3 is CASSYSGVGSYEQYF.

The rearrangement links TRBV6-6 to TRBJ1-4; the TRBD1 assignment by TCRdb is unverifiable without DNA. Germline assignment: CDR1 MNHNY and CDR2 SVGAGI (reference sequence). This CDR3 spans 13 amino acids. CDR3 sequence: CASFGAANEKLFF.

CDR3 in amino acids: CASSLTAGSHRPGELFF. This chain connects TRBV27 to TRBJ2-2; the D call of TRBD1 rests on TCRdb alone, since no DNA is present to check it. This CDR3 spans 17 amino acids. In germline, CDR1 is MNHEY, CDR2 SMNVEV (reference sequence).

The chain is built from TRBV19 and TRBJ2-5. This CDR3 is built from 12 residues. CDR1 LNHDA and CDR2 SQIVND come from the germline V gene (reference sequence). CDR3 residues: CASSTNKETQYF.

Here the CDR3 reads CSATRGLAGVYEQYF. This sequence joins TRBV20-1 and TRBJ2-7; TCRdb reports TRBD2, a call that lacks DNA to check it against. Per germline, CDR1 DFQATT and CDR2 SNEGSKA (reference sequence). There are 15 residues in the CDR3.

J is TRBJ2-7 and V is TRBV20-1; TCRdb's assignment of TRBD1 cannot be checked, as there is no DNA. This CDR3 contains 13 residues. Germline V gene lookup returns CDR1 DFQATT and CDR2 SNEGSKA (reference sequence). The CDR3: CSARLVTGAEQYF.

The chain joins TRBV5-1 to TRBJ2-7. CDR3 length equals 14 residues. CDR1 and CDR2 (germline): SGHRS, YFSETQ. CDR3 in amino acids: CASSLDRVRDEQYF.

The V gene is TRBV5-1, the J gene TRBJ1-4. Germline CDR1 is SGHRS and CDR2 is YFSETQ. CDR3 length: 14 amino acids. This CDR3 reads CASSLRGVNEKLFF.